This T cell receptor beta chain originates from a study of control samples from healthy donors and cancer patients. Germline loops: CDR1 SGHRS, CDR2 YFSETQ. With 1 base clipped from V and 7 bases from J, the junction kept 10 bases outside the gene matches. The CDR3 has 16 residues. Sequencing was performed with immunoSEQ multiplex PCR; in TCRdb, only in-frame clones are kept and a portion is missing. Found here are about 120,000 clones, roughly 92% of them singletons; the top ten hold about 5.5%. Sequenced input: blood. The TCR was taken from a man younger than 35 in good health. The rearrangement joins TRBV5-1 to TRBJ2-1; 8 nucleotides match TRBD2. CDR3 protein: CASSLIYGGAWNEQFF. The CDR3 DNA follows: TGCGCCAGCAGCTTGATATACGGGGGGGCCTGGAATGAGCAGTTCTTC.